A selection of T cell receptor beta chains follows, all from one sample in a study of early T cells in non-severe SARS-CoV-2 infection. TCRdb analysed the 5' RACE reads with MiXCR anew, one entry per CDR3 protein. The sample comprises about 69,000 distinct CDR3 sequences, about 9.4% of which are singletons, and about 6% rests with the top ten. The sequenced material came from whole blood. These receptors came from an adult who was a healthcare worker with PCR-confirmed SARS-CoV-2 infection or an uninfected control (not recorded which). Both conserved end residues are part of each CDR3. D genes are given only for firm matches. Size tells how often a clone was seen (once, few, many) or the class of an expanded clone, and some rows leave it out.

>NA|TRBV4-3|few|TRBJ2-2
CASSQDPRGDINHRELFF
TGCGCCAGCAGCCAAGATCCGAGGGGAGACATAAACCACCGGGAGCTGTTTTTT
>TRBD2|TRBV7-9|many|TRBJ2-2
CASSSAGVRGPNTGELFF
TGTGCCAGCAGCTCAGCGGGGGTTCGGGGCCCCAACACCGGGGAGCTGTTTTTT
>TRBD1|TRBV11-2|NA|TRBJ2-5
CASSQGQGTQETQYF
TGTGCCAGCAGTCAAGGACAGGGGACCCAAGAGACCCAGTACTTC
>NA|TRBV2|many|TRBJ2-2
CASSPTRVNTGELFF
TGTGCCAGCAGCCCGACTCGGGTGAACACCGGGGAGCTGTTTTTT
>NA|TRBV18|many|TRBJ2-7
CASSPRPYEQYF
TGTGCCAGCTCACCCAGACCCTACGAGCAGTACTTC
>NA|TRBV5-1|NA|TRBJ2-7
CASSVGQPTTYEQYF
TGCGCCAGCAGCGTTGGACAGCCCACAACCTACGAGCAGTACTTC
>TRBD1|TRBV7-4|NA|TRBJ2-3
CASSPRTGGDTQYF
TGTGCCAGCAGCCCAAGAACAGGGGGAGATACGCAGTATTTT
>TRBD1|TRBV4-2|many|TRBJ1-2
CASSQDRPGGGYGYTF
TGTGCCAGCAGCCAAGATAGGCCAGGGGGTGGCTATGGCTACACCTTC
>NA|TRBV30|few|TRBJ1-1
CAWTTQGGLKAFF
TGTGCCTGGACGACGCAGGGAGGGCTTAAAGCTTTCTTT
>TRBD1|TRBV29-1|NA|TRBJ2-7
CSVEDEDRDPREQYF
TGCAGCGTTGAAGACGAGGACAGGGACCCTAGGGAGCAGTACTTC
>NA|TRBV7-2|once|TRBJ2-3
CASSLLLGGDTQYF
TGTGCCAGCAGCTTATTATTGGGAGGCGATACGCAGTATTTT
>TRBD1|TRBV6-5|many|TRBJ2-3
CASSGQGVGTDTQYF
TGTGCCAGCAGTGGACAGGGTGTCGGCACAGATACGCAGTATTTT
>TRBD1|TRBV20-1|NA|TRBJ2-2
CSAREDRAAGELFF
TGCAGTGCTAGAGAGGACAGGGCGGCCGGGGAGCTGTTTTTT
>NA|TRBV30|NA|TRBJ2-1
CAGGSLSSVYNEQFF
TGTGCCGGAGGATCGCTGTCGTCAGTCTACAATGAGCAGTTCTTC
>NA|TRBV6-1|NA|TRBJ1-1
CASSRTSFEAFF
TGTGCCAGCAGCCGGACATCCTTTGAAGCTTTCTTT
>TRBD2|TRBV7-2|few|TRBJ2-2
CASSRPGTSPGELFF
TGTGCCAGCAGCCGCCCCGGGACTAGCCCCGGGGAGCTGTTTTTT
>TRBD2|TRBV20-1|few|TRBJ2-1
CSARDRSGTTYNEQFF
TGCAGTGCTAGAGATCGGAGCGGGACTACCTACAATGAGCAGTTCTTC
>NA|TRBV2|NA|TRBJ2-5
CASRADPSGETQYF
TGTGCCAGCAGGGCGGACCCATCCGGCGAGACCCAGTACTTC
>NA|TRBV27|NA|TRBJ2-2
CASRKVFMNTGELFF
TGTGCCAGCAGAAAGGTTTTCATGAACACCGGGGAGCTGTTTTTT
>TRBD1|TRBV7-2|NA|TRBJ2-1
CASSAQGVLLEQFF
TGTGCCAGCAGCGCCCAGGGGGTTCTTCTTGAGCAGTTCTTC
>TRBD2|TRBV29-1|NA|TRBJ2-1
CSVEREGNEQFF
TGCAGCGTTGAGCGGGAGGGGAATGAGCAGTTCTTC
>NA|TRBV14|many|TRBJ2-3
CASSRSGDFPTDTQYF
TGTGCCAGCAGCCGGAGTGGTGACTTTCCTACAGATACGCAGTATTTT
>NA|TRBV2|NA|TRBJ2-3
CASSVQGVLGYF
TGTGCCAGCAGTGTACAGGGTGTCCTCGGGTATTTT
>NA|TRBV24-1|NA|TRBJ1-1
CATSDPQGTEAFF
TGTGCCACCAGTGATCCACAGGGAACTGAAGCTTTCTTT
>TRBD2|TRBV5-5|many|TRBJ2-1
CASSFMPSGGNEQFF
TGTGCCAGCAGCTTCATGCCTAGCGGGGGGAATGAGCAGTTCTTC
>NA|TRBV6-2/TRBV6-3|many|TRBJ2-2
CASSNPGRGVNTGELFF
TGTGCCAGCAGTAATCCTGGTCGAGGGGTGAACACCGGGGAGCTGTTTTTT
>TRBD1|TRBV7-2|many|TRBJ2-1
CASSLGQGAQDEQFF
TGTGCCAGCAGCCTGGGACAGGGGGCGCAAGATGAGCAGTTCTTC
>NA|TRBV7-9|many|TRBJ2-1
CASRRDPNEQFF
TGTGCCAGCAGACGAGACCCCAATGAGCAGTTCTTC
>TRBD2|TRBV29-1|few|TRBJ2-1
CSVAPGLANEQFF
TGCAGCGTAGCCCCGGGACTAGCAAATGAGCAGTTCTTC
>NA|TRBV6-1|many|TRBJ1-2
CASSILQNFEDYTF
TGTGCCAGCAGTATTCTGCAGAACTTTGAGGACTACACCTTC
>NA|TRBV7-9|NA|TRBJ2-3
CASSLGSMRTDTQYF
TGTGCCAGCAGCTTAGGGTCTATGCGCACAGATACGCAGTATTTT